The 14 T cell receptor beta chains below come from one sample, sequenced in a study of T-cell memory formation after mild COVID-19. MiXCR, run by TCRdb on the 5' RACE reads, gives a single entry per CDR3 protein. The table records 580,000 or so distinct CDR3 sequences, around 15% of them present only once. Specimen: PBMCs or a T cell subset sorted from them (not recorded which). The receptors originated from an adult woman who had mild COVID-19 (a few samples of this study predate the infection). Cell type and time point are not known.

This clonotype came up a few times. The chain carries TRBV9 and TRBJ2-3; 7 nucleotides align to TRBD2. Germline V CDR1 and CDR2: SGDLS, YYNGEE. V lost 4 bases to trimming and J lost 0 bases; unmatched junction nucleotides: 5. CDR3 length: 15 amino acids. The CDR3 bases are TGTGCCAGCAGCCCCAGCGGGATTAGCACAGATACGCAGTATTTT. It yields the protein CASSPSGISTDTQYF.

The rearrangement uses TRBV3-1 and TRBJ2-5; TRBD2 agrees at 7 bases. Germline trimming cut 0 bases from V and 5 bases from J; bases unmatched to any gene: 6. CDR1 is LGHDT and CDR2 is YNNKEL in the germline V gene (reference sequence). The CDR3 is made up of 15 amino acids. The DNA of the CDR3 is TGTGCCAGCAGCCAAGATCCCCGGGGAGGGGAGACCCAGTACTTC. Amino acid sequence: CASSQDPRGGETQYF.

The gene calls are TRBV6-5 and TRBJ1-2; weak D call: TRBD1 (5 bases). Trimming removed 8 bases at V and 6 bases at J, with 22 bases between. CDR1 and CDR2 from the germline V gene are MNHEY and SVGAGI. CDR3 length: 15 residues. For the CDR3, the DNA is TGTGCCAGCCAATCATCGGGACGGGGAGGGGATGGCTACACCTTC. Encoded protein: CASQSSGRGGDGYTF.

The chain has TRBV7-9 and TRBJ2-1; TRBD2 aligns across 10 bases. The CDR3 is 15 residues long. Trimming took 0 bases from V and 9 from J; bases not matched to a gene: 5. Germline V gene lookup returns CDR1 SEHNR and CDR2 FQNEAQ (reference sequence). Here the CDR3 reads CASSLASSGRFEQFF. The CDR3 DNA reads as TGTGCCAGCAGCTTAGCTAGTAGCGGGAGGTTTGAGCAGTTCTTC.

This clonotype turned up a few times. V gene TRBV6-6 combines with J gene TRBJ1-5; D is perhaps TRBD1 (6 bases). CDR3 length equals 13 residues. V shed 0 bases and J shed 11 bases, with 11 bases lying between them. Germline assignment: CDR1 MNHNY and CDR2 SVGAGI (reference sequence). In nucleotides, the CDR3 is TGTGCCAGCAGTTACTCGGATAGGACAGCCCAGCATTTT. Its translation is CASSYSDRTAQHF.

The V gene is TRBV29-1, the J gene TRBJ1-1; maybe TRBD1 (5 bases). CDR3 length: 12 residues. The germline V gene encodes CDR1 SQVTM and CDR2 ANQGSEA. Trimming took off 4 bases at V and 4 bases at J, with 10 bases between the two ends. CDR3 in DNA: TGCAGCGTTGGGCGAGGGACCACTGAAGCTTTCTTT. Protein sequence: CSVGRGTTEAFF. Supplemented by reference TRBV29-1 and TRBJ1-1, the full variable domain reads SAVISQKPSRDICQRGTSLTIQCQVDSQVTMMFWYRQQPGQSLTLIATANQGSEATYESGFVIDKFPISRPNLTFSTLTVSNMSPEDSSIYLCSVGRGTTEAFFGQGTRLTVV.

There are a few counts of this clonotype. V and J are TRBV5-1 and TRBJ2-7, with 8 bases aligning to TRBD2. The ends lost 0 bases at V and 6 bases at J; junction bases unmatched: 8. Germline loops: CDR1 SGHRS, CDR2 YFSETQ. This CDR3 comprises 15 residues. The CDR3 loop is CASSLGAAGASEQYF. The CDR3 nucleotides read TGCGCCAGCAGCTTGGGGGCAGCGGGAGCTTCCGAGCAGTACTTC.

The chain combines TRBV5-1 with TRBJ2-1, with TRBD1 identical over 7 bases. Per the germline V gene, CDR1 is SGHRS and CDR2 is YFSETQ. The CDR3 contains 16 residues. V gave up 3 bases and J gave up 4 bases; unmatched junction bases: 10. The DNA of the CDR3 is TGCGCCAGCAGCTCCTCCCGGGACAGCAGATACAATGAGCAGTTCTTC. This encodes CASSSSRDSRYNEQFF.

The gene calls are TRBV3-1 and TRBJ1-1; D is ambiguous. This CDR3 has 12 residues. V gave up 4 bases and J gave up 8 bases, with 11 bases separating them. The germline V gene has CDR1 LGHDT and CDR2 YNNKEL (reference sequence). The CDR3 DNA is TGTGCCAGCAGCCGAACGGGATCAGAAGCTTTCTTT. This codes for CASSRTGSEAFF.

This clonotype was counted a few times. The chain links TRBV20-1 to TRBJ2-7; D unclear. Germline V gene lookup returns CDR1 DFQATT and CDR2 SNEGSKA (reference sequence). V lost 5 bases, J lost 3 bases, and 8 bases lay in between. The CDR3 runs to 11 residues. The CDR3 sequence: CSAFLRYEQYF. In DNA, the CDR3 is TGCAGTGCTTTTTTGCGCTACGAGCAGTACTTC.

This clonotype has a handful of counts. The chain recombines TRBV18 with TRBJ1-6; TRBD1 agrees at 8 bases. The CDR3 covers 14 residues. Per the germline V gene, CDR1 is KGHSH and CDR2 is LQKENI. J lost 10 bases, V lost 5 bases, and 7 bases had no gene match. CDR3 bases: TGTGCCAGCTCATCGACAGGGGAAGTGTCACCCCTCCACTTT. This gives the protein CASSSTGEVSPLHF. Together with reference TRBV18 and TRBJ1-6, the CDR3 gives the full variable domain: NAGVMQNPRHLVRRRGQEARLRCSPMKGHSHVYWYRQLPEEGLKFMVYLQKENIIDESGMPKERFSAEFPKEGPSILRIQQVVRGDSAAYFCASSSTGEVSPLHFGNGTRLTVT.

This chain links TRBV5-1 with TRBJ2-7; either TRBD1 or TRBD2 may supply D (5 bases each). The CDR3 is 15 residues long. CDR1 and CDR2 (germline): SGHRS, YFSETQ. Between the trimmed V and J ends, which lost 4 bases and 0 bases, there was a span of 14 bases. The CDR3, as DNA: TGCGCCAGCAGCCACGGGGCTGTAAGCTCCTACGAGCAGTACTTC. Translation gives CASSHGAVSSYEQYF.

The V call is TRBV4-1, the J call TRBJ1-1; D is unresolved. The CDR3 totals 14 residues. Germline values: CDR1 MGHRA, CDR2 YSYEKL. V was trimmed by 6 bases and J by 3 bases, leaving 14 bases between them. In DNA, the CDR3 is TGCGCCAGCAGGGAACGCCTAGTGGACACTGAAGCTTTCTTT. It specifies CASRERLVDTEAFF.

This clonotype was found a few times. The chain carries TRBV7-6 and TRBJ2-1; 9 bases align to TRBD1. The ends lost 4 bases at V and 9 bases at J; junction bases unmatched: 10. CDR1 and CDR2 (germline): SGHVS, FNYEAQ. The CDR3 is 15 amino acids. The CDR3 nucleotides read TGTGCCAGCAGCTATGGACAGGGGCTAGACAGTGAGCAGTTCTTC. Translated, it gives CASSYGQGLDSEQFF.